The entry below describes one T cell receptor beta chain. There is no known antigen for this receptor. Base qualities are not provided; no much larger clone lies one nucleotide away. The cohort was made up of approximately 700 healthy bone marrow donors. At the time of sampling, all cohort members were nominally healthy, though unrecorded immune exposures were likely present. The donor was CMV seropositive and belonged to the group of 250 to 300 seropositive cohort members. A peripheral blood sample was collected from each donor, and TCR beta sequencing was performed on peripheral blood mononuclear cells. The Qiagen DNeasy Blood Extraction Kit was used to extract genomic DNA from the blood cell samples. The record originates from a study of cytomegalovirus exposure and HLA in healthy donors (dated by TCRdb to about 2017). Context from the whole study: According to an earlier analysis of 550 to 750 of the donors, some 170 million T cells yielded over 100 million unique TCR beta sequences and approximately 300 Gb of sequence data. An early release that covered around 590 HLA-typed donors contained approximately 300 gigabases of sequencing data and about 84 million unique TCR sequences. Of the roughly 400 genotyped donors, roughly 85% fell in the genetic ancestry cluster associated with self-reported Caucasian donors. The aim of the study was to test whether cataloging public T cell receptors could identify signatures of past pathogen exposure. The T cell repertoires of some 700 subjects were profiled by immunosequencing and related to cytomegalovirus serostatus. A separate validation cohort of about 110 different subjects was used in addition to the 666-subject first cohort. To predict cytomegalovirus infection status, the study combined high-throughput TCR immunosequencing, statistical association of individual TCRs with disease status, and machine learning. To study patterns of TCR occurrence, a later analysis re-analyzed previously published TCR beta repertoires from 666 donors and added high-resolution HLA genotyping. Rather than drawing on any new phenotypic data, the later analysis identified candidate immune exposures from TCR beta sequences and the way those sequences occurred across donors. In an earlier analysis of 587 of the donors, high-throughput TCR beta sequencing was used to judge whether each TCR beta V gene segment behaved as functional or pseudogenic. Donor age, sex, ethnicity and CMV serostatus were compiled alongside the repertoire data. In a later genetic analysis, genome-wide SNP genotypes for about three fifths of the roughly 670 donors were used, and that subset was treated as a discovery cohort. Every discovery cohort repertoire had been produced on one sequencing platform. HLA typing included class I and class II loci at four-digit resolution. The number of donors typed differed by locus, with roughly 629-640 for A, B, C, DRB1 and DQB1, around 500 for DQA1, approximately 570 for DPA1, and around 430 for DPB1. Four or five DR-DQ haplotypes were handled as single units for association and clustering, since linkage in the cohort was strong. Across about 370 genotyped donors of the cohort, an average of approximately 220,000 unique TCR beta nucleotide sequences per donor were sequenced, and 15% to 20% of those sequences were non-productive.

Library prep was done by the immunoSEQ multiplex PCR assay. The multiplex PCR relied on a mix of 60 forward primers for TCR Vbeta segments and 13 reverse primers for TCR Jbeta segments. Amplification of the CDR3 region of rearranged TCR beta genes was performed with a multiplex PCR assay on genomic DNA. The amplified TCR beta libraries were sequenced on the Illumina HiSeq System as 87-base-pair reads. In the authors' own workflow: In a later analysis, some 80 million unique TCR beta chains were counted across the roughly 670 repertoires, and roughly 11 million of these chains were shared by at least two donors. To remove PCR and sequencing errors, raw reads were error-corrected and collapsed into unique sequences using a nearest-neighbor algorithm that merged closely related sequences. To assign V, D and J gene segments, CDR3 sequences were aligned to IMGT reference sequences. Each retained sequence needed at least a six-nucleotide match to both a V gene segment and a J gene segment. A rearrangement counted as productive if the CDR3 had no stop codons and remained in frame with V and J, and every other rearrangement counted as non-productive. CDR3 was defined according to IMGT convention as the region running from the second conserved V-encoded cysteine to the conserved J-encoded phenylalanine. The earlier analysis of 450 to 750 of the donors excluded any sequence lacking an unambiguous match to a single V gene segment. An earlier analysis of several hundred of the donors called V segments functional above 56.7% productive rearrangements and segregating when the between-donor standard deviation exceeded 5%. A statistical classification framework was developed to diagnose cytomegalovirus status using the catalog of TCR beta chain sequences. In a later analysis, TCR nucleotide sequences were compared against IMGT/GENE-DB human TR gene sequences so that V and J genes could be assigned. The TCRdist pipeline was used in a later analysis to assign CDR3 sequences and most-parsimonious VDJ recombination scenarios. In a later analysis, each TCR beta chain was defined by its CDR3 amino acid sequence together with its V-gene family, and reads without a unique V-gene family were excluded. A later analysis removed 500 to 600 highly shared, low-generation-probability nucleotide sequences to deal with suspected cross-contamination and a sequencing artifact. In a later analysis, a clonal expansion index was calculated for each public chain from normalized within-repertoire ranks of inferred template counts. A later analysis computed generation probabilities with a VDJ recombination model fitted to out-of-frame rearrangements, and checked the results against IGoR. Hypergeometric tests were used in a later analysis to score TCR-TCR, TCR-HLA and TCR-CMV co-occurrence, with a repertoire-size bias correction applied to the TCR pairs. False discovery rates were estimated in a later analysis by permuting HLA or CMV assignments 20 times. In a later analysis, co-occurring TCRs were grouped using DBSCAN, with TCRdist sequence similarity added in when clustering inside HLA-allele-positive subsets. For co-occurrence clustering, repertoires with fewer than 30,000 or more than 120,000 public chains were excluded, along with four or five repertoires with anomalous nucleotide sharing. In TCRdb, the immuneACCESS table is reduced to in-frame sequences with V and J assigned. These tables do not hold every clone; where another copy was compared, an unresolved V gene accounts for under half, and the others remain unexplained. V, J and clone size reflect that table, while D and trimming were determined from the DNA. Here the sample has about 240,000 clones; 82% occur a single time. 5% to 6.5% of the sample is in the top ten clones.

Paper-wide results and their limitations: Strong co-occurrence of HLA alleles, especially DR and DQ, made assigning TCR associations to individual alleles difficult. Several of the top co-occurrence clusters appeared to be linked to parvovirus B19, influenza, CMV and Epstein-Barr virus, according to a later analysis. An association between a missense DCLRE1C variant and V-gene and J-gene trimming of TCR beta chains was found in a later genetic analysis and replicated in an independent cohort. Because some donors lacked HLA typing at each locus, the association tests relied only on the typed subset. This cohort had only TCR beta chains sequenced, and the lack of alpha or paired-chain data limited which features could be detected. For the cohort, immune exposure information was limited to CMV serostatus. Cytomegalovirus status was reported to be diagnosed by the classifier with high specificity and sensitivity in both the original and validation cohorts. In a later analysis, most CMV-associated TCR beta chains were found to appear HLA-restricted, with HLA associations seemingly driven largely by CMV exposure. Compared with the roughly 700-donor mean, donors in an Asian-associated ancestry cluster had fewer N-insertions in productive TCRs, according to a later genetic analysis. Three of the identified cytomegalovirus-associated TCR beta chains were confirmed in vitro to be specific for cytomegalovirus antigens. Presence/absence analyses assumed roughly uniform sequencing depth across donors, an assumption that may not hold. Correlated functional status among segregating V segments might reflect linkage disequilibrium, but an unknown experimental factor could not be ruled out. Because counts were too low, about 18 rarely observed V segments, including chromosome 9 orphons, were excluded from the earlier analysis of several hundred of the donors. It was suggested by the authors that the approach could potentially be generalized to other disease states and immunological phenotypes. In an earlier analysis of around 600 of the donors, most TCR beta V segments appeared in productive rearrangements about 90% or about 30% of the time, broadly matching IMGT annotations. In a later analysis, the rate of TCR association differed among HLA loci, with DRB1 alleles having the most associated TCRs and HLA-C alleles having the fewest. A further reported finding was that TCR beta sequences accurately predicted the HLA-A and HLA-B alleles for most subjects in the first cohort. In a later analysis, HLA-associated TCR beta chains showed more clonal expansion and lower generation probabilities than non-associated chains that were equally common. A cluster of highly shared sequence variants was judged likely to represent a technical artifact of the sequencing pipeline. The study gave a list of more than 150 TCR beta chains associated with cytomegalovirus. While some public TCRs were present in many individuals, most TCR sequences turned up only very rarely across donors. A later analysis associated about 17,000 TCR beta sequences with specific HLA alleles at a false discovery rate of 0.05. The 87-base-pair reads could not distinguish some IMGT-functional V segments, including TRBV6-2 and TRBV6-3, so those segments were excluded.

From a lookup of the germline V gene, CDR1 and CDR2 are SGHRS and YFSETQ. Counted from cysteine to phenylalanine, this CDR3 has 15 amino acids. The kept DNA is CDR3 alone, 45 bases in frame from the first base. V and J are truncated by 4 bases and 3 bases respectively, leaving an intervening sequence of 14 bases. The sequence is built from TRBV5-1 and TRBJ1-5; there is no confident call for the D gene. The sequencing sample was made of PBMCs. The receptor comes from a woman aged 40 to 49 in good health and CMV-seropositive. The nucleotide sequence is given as TGCGCCAGCAGCCCGGAGGACGGGTCCAATCAGCCCCAGCATTTT. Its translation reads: CASSPEDGSNQPQHF.